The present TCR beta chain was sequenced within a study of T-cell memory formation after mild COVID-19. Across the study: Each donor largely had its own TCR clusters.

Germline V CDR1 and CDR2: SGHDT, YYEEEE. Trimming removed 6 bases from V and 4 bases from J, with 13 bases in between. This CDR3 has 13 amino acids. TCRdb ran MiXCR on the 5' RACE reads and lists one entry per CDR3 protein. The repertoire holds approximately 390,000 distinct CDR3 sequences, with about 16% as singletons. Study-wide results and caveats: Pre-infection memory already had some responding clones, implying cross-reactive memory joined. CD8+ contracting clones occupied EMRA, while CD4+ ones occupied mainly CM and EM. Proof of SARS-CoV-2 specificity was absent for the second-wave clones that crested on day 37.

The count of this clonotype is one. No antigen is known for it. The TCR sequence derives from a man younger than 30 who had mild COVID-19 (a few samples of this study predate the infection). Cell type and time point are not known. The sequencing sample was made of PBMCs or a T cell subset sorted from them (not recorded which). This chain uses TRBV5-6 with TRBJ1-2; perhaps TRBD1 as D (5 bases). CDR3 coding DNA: TGTGCCAGCAATAAGGGGTGGAGCTATGGCTACACCTTC. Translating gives CASNKGWSYGYTF.